These 10 T cell receptor beta chains share one sample of origin, sequenced in a study of blood T cells in healthy people across ages. A second PCR, run for about 7 to 11 cycles, used a sample-barcoded 5' primer plus a J-beta primer mix. TCRdb used MiXCR to reprocess the 5' RACE reads, holding one entry per CDR3 protein. The data show about 570,000 distinct CDR3 sequences, roughly 29% seen once. Sequenced input: blood. The receptors here all came from a woman between 70 and 85 years old in good health.

This clonotype was observed once. The rearrangement links TRBV5-5 to TRBJ2-3, with D unclear. Germline CDR1 and CDR2: SGHKS and YYEKEE (reference sequence). V lost 2 bases and J 2 bases, leaving 12 bases between the germline ends. CDR3 length: 15 residues. The CDR3 loop is CASSFRARDTDTQYF. The CDR3, as DNA: TGTGCCAGCAGCTTCCGGGCCCGTGACACAGATACGCAGTATTTT.

This clonotype has a count of ten or more. The V and J genes are TRBV28 and TRBJ1-2, with D possibly being TRBD1 (5 bases). Per germline, CDR1 MDHEN and CDR2 SYDVKM. This CDR3 region has 13 residues. The V gene lost 4 bases and the J gene lost 3 bases, with 9 bases spanning the gap. For the CDR3, the DNA is TGTGCCAGCAGTTCGACAGAGTACTATGGCTACACCTTC. It yields the protein CASSSTEYYGYTF.

The chain has TRBV20-1 and TRBJ2-5; 8 bases agree with TRBD2. The J call may be incorrect, as the DNA end agrees better with TRBJ2-1. Germline V gene sequence: CDR1 DFQATT, CDR2 SNEGSKA (reference sequence). CDR3 length: 15 residues. Written as DNA, the CDR3 is TGCACCACAACCCGCTTGGCGGGGGGAAACAATGAGCAGTTCTTC. This translates into CTTTRLAGGNNEQFF.

This clonotype came up many times. J is TRBJ2-3 and V is TRBV20-1; D unclear. CDR1 is DFQATT, CDR2 SNEGSKA, per germline (reference sequence). The germline V and J ends were trimmed by 1 base and 2 bases, with 4 bases remaining between them. The CDR3 is 12 residues long. As DNA, the CDR3 is TGCAGTGCTAGAGGGGACACAGATACGCAGTATTTT. Its translation is CSARGDTDTQYF.

V is TRBV5-1 and J is TRBJ1-2; D unclear. Deletions cut 0 bases from V and 0 bases from J, with 6 bases between. CDR1 is SGHRS, CDR2 YFSETQ, per germline. This CDR3 spans 14 amino acids. This chain's CDR3 is CASSLAEANYGYTF. CDR3 in DNA: TGCGCCAGCAGCTTGGCGGAAGCTAACTATGGCTACACCTTC. Variable domain in full (rest from reference TRBV5-1 and TRBJ1-2): KAGVTQTPRYLIKTRGQQVTLSCSPISGHRSVSWYQQTPGQGLQFLFEYFSETQRNKGNFPGRFSGRQFSNSRSEMNVSTLELGDSALYLCASSLAEANYGYTFGSGTRLTVV.

The rearrangement joins TRBV7-2 to TRBJ1-4; D call uncertain. The V and J ends lost 1 base and 8 bases respectively, with 14 bases between them. Germline V gene data show CDR1 as SGHTA and CDR2 as FQGNSA. This CDR3 is built from 15 residues. The CDR3 is CASSLELARGEKLFF. CDR3 sequence (DNA): TGTGCCAGCAGCTTAGAGTTGGCTCGCGGCGAAAAACTGTTTTTT. Combining the CDR3 with reference TRBV7-2 and TRBJ1-4 gives the whole variable domain GAGVSQSPSNKVTEKGKDVELRCDPISGHTALYWYRQSLGQGLEFLIYFQGNSAPDKSGLPSDRFSAERTGGSVSTLTIQRTQQEDSAVYLCASSLELARGEKLFFGSGTQLSVL.

The chain joins TRBV9 to TRBJ1-4; perhaps TRBD1 as D (6 bases). This CDR3 has 13 amino acids. The germline CDR1 and CDR2 sequences are SGDLS and YYNGEE. Trimming removed 2 bases from V and 11 bases from J, with 13 bases in between. The CDR3 loop is CASSVRTQGKLFF. The CDR3 bases are TGTGCCAGCAGCGTTCGGACACAGGGCAAACTGTTTTTT.

In this sample, this clonotype turned up many times. The CDR3 protein is CASSPTQGWKTQYF. Here the CDR3 DNA reads TGCGCCAGCAGCCCTACACAGGGATGGAAGACCCAGTACTTC. The chain employs TRBV5-1 and TRBJ2-5, with a tentative D call TRBD1 (6 bases). V dropped 4 bases and J dropped 6 bases, with 16 bases sitting between them. The CDR3 consists of 14 residues. Germline CDR1 is SGHRS and CDR2 is YFSETQ.

V is TRBV2 and J is TRBJ2-1, with D tentatively TRBD1 (6 bases). There are 14 residues in the CDR3. Germline loops: CDR1 SNHLY, CDR2 FYNNEI. The V end was cut by 5 bases, the J end by 4 bases, with 12 bases between. The CDR3 bases are TGTGCCAGCAGTACACGGGACACTTACAATGAGCAGTTCTTC. Protein product: CASSTRDTYNEQFF.

The rearrangement links TRBV29-1 to TRBJ2-1; tentative D call: TRBD1 (6 bases). Germline V gene sequence: CDR1 SQVTM, CDR2 ANQGSEA. Trimming took off 4 bases at V and 7 bases at J, with 20 bases between the two ends. CDR3 length: 15 residues. The CDR3 region is CSVGRGRVGGNEQFF. The CDR3 DNA reads TGCAGCGTTGGGCGCGGAAGGGTAGGGGGTAATGAGCAGTTCTTC.